This record looks at one T cell receptor beta chain sequence and its context. The data derive from a study of blood T cell repertoires in COVID-19. Only in-frame clones appear in the TCRdb table, and some are missing; sequencing was by immunoSEQ multiplex PCR. The sample holds roughly 250,000 clones, around 90% seen once. The V segment lost 9 bases and the J segment 2 bases; nucleotides outside the gene matches: 17. The CDR3 sequence is 18 residues long. Germline assignment: CDR1 MDHEN and CDR2 SYDVKM. Sequenced input: PBMCs or T cells enriched from blood (not recorded which). This sequence joins TRBV28 and TRBJ2-3, with 10 bases aligning to TRBD2. This sequence originates from a woman between 50 and 59 years old who had recovered from COVID-19. CDR3 residues: CARKLQSRLAGYTDTQYF. The CDR3 DNA reads TGTGCCAGGAAACTACAATCCCGACTAGCGGGTTACACAGATACGCAGTATTTT.